This T cell receptor (beta chain) was documented in a study of T cell changes during pregnancy in multiple sclerosis. The CDR3 contains 15 residues. Looked up from germline, CDR1 is SSHAT and CDR2 is FNYEAQ (reference sequence). Turning to this clone: Its ends do not fully match the called genes, so a read error is possible.

Clones were sequenced by immunoSEQ multiplex PCR, and TCRdb holds only the in-frame ones, with some missing. In the table there are tens of thousands of clones, roughly 90% of which are singletons. The receptor comes from a female donor with multiple sclerosis, enrolled in a pregnancy study. The rearrangement uses TRBV7-7 and TRBJ1-1, with D possibly being TRBD1 (5 bases). Sequences were derived from peripheral blood, sampled in the first trimester of pregnancy. In DNA form, the CDR3 reads TGTGCTAGCAGCCGATTAGACAGTCTTAACACTGAAGCTTTCTTT. This sequence encodes CASSRLDSLNTEAFF.